The 26 T cell receptor beta chains listed next were all sequenced from one sample in a study of cytomegalovirus exposure and HLA in healthy donors. Amplification used 60 Vbeta primers and 13 Jbeta primers. TCRdb keeps only in-frame clones here, not all; method: immunoSEQ multiplex PCR. The sample shows 140,000 or so clones, more than 60% of them seen only once. Specimen: PBMCs. The receptor source for this set is a woman aged 55-69 years in good health and CMV-seronegative.

Worth noting for this clone: At one end, the junction sequence differs from germline, possibly due to a read error. This rearrangement joins TRBV6-1 to TRBJ1-2, with D possibly being TRBD1 (5 bases). Germline values: CDR1 MNHNS, CDR2 SASEGT. CDR3 size: 12 residues. CDR3 in amino acids: CASSARGGVPAF. In DNA, the CDR3 is TGTGCCAGCAGTGCAAGGGGCGGGGTTCCCGCCTTC.

This rearrangement joins TRBV28 to TRBJ1-4; D unresolved. Trimming cost V 5 bases and J 8 bases, with 9 bases left between them. The CDR3 has 12 residues. Germline V gives CDR1 MDHEN, CDR2 SYDVKM. The DNA for the CDR3 is TGTGCCAGCAGTCCCCTAGCGGAAAAACTGTTTTTT. Translation gives CASSPLAEKLFF.

The V call is TRBV7-9, the J call TRBJ1-5; D is unclear. The CDR3 contains 14 residues. Germline-derived CDR1 and CDR2 are SEHNR and FQNEAQ (reference sequence). Trimming removed 4 bases at V and 3 bases at J, with 10 bases between. CDR3 nucleotide sequence: TGTGCCAGCAGCTCCCAGATGTCCAATCAGCCCCAGCATTTT. Translating gives CASSSQMSNQPQHF.

The chain links TRBV13 to TRBJ2-3; 9 bases map to TRBD2. The junction had 5 bases not matched to a gene; V was cut back by 1 base and J by 9 bases. The CDR3 is 14 residues long. Germline CDR1 reads PRHDT; CDR2 reads FYEKMQ (reference sequence). DNA for the CDR3: TGTGCCAGCAGCTTAGATATTAGCGGGAGCACGCAGTATTTT. It is translated as CASSLDISGSTQYF.

This chain joins TRBV6-5 and TRBJ2-2, with 8 positions matching TRBD2. The germline gives CDR1 MNHEY, CDR2 SVGAGI. The V and J ends lost 4 bases and 0 bases, in that order; junction bases with no gene match: 4. This CDR3 is 16 amino acids long. CDR3 in DNA: TGTGCCAGCAGTTCCGCGGGGGGTTCGAACACCGGGGAGCTGTTTTTT. As protein: CASSSAGGSNTGELFF.

The chain couples TRBV19 to TRBJ2-7; D is uncertain. Germline V gene data show CDR1 as LNHDA and CDR2 as SQIVND (reference sequence). The CDR3 is made up of 15 amino acids. V was pared by 2 bases and J by 2 bases, with 13 bases between. CDR3 sequence (DNA): TGTGCCAGTAGTATAAACGCAGGTGAGCCCTACGAGCAGTACTTC. Translation gives CASSINAGEPYEQYF.

This chain joins TRBV29-1 and TRBJ1-3; D gene unclear. There are 13 residues in the CDR3. Germline V gene data show CDR1 as SQVTM and CDR2 as ANQGSEA. V gave up 0 bases and J gave up 8 bases, with 11 bases separating them. The CDR3 DNA sequence: TGCAGCGTTGAAGAGCATCCCGGGGACACCATATATTTT. As protein: CSVEEHPGDTIYF.

On this clone: This same CDR3 is encoded by further DNA sequences in the sample. V gene TRBV5-1 combines with J gene TRBJ2-2; the match to TRBD1 covers 7 bases. The junction had 2 bases not matched to a gene; V was cut back by 1 base and J by 2 bases. Germline values: CDR1 SGHRS, CDR2 YFSETQ. CDR3 size: 15 residues. The CDR3 loop reads CASSLRDSNTGELFF. The DNA of the CDR3 is TGCGCCAGCAGCTTGCGGGACAGTAACACCGGGGAGCTGTTTTTT.

The rearrangement links TRBV5-1 to TRBJ2-1, with TRBD2 matching 14 bases. The CDR3 is made up of 19 amino acids. Germline loops: CDR1 SGHRS, CDR2 YFSETQ. Trimming took 3 bases from V and 8 from J; bases not matched to a gene: 16. In nucleotides, the CDR3 is TGCGCCAGCAGCTCTACCCCGGGACTAGCGGGGGCACCTTCACATGAGCAGTTCTTC. It yields the protein CASSSTPGLAGAPSHEQFF.

This chain connects TRBV2 to TRBJ2-1; 7 bases map to TRBD2. The J segment lost 3 bases and the V segment lost 3 bases, leaving 17 bases of the junction unmatched. The CDR3 is made up of 19 amino acids. The germline gives CDR1 SNHLY, CDR2 FYNNEI. The CDR3, as DNA: TGTGCCAGCAGTGATCCAGCGGGGACCCCTTTCTCCTACTACAATGAGCAGTTCTTC. Protein product: CASSDPAGTPFSYYNEQFF.

The V gene is TRBV5-1, the J gene TRBJ1-6; TRBD1 might be the D (5 bases). V lost 5 bases and J lost 7, with 13 bases in between. The V gene's germline CDR1 is SGHRS and CDR2 YFSETQ. This CDR3 has 14 residues. This CDR3 reads CASRMGQENSPLHF. In DNA, the CDR3 is TGCGCCAGCAGAATGGGGCAGGAGAATTCACCCCTCCACTTT.

This chain joins TRBV19 and TRBJ2-7; possibly TRBD1 for D (5 bases). Germline CDR1 LNHDA, CDR2 SQIVND (reference sequence). With 2 bases removed from V and 3 bases from J, the gap between germline ends came to 8 bases. The CDR3 consists of 13 residues. The CDR3 sequence: CASSILGDYEQYF. Written as DNA, the CDR3 is TGTGCCAGTAGTATACTAGGGGACTACGAGCAGTACTTC.

This clone was detected only once. This sequence joins TRBV5-1 and TRBJ2-1, with a tentative D call TRBD2 (5 bases). The germline V gene encodes CDR1 SGHRS and CDR2 YFSETQ. Trimming shortened V by 4 bases and J by 9 bases, and 20 bases separated the two germline ends. The length of the CDR3 is 15 residues. The CDR3 protein is CASSPPVDLRGEQFF. The CDR3 bases are TGCGCCAGCAGCCCGCCGGTCGACCTCCGGGGTGAGCAGTTCTTC.

V gene TRBV10-3 combines with J gene TRBJ2-1, with 13 bases that match TRBD2. V shed 4 bases and J 9 bases; nucleotides not matched to a gene: 0. The V gene's germline CDR1 is ENHRY and CDR2 SYGVKD. The CDR3 loop spans 13 amino acids. For the CDR3, the DNA is TGTGCCATCAGTGGGACTAGCGGGAGTGAGCAGTTCTTC. This gives the protein CAISGTSGSEQFF.

This clone was seen only a few times. The chain links TRBV19 to TRBJ2-3; 10 bases align to TRBD2. This CDR3 is built from 15 residues. The V gene end was trimmed by 5 bases and the J gene end by 5 bases; junction bases not matched to a gene: 7. Germline loops: CDR1 LNHDA, CDR2 SQIVND (reference sequence). CDR3 protein: CASSPAGGRGDTQYF. CDR3 sequence (DNA): TGTGCCAGTAGTCCAGCGGGGGGGCGTGGAGATACGCAGTATTTT.

This clone was seen only once. The CDR3 DNA sequence: TGTGCCAGCAGTTTCACCTGGGCCCTCAATGAGCAGTTCTTC. It encodes CASSFTWALNEQFF. V usage is TRBV27 and J usage is TRBJ2-1; no clear D gene. This CDR3 is built from 14 residues. V was pared by 3 bases and J by 6 bases, with 12 bases between. Germline lookup yields CDR1 MNHEY and CDR2 SMNVEV (reference sequence).

The chain has TRBV19 and TRBJ2-3; 12 bases match TRBD2. V gave up 6 bases and J gave up 2 bases; unmatched junction bases: 6. The CDR3 is 16 residues long. Per the germline V gene, CDR1 is LNHDA and CDR2 is SQIVND (reference sequence). DNA for the CDR3: TGTGCCAGTAGGACGACTAGCGGGGGATACACAGATACGCAGTATTTT. Encoded protein: CASRTTSGGYTDTQYF.

This clone has a single count. This chain connects TRBV29-1 to TRBJ2-7, with a tentative D call TRBD2 (6 bases). The CDR3 has 13 residues. The germline V and J ends were trimmed by 7 bases and 2 bases, with 15 bases remaining between them. Germline loops: CDR1 SQVTM, CDR2 ANQGSEA. CDR3 amino acids: CSARTGGPYEQYF. The CDR3 DNA sequence: TGCAGCGCGAGAACCGGGGGACCCTACGAGCAGTACTTC.

The V gene is TRBV11-1, the J gene TRBJ2-7; TRBD1 matches 7 bases. J was trimmed by 1 base and V by 5 bases; bases with no gene match: 11. Germline V gene sequence: CDR1 SGHAT, CDR2 FQDESV (reference sequence). The CDR3 totals 16 residues. In nucleotides, the CDR3 is TGTGCCAGCAGCGTCACGACAGGGATAAAGTCCTACGAGCAGTACTTC. It is translated as CASSVTTGIKSYEQYF.

The chain employs TRBV4-3 and TRBJ1-4; TRBD1 is a possible D gene (5 bases). V lost 1 base and J 8 bases, leaving 17 bases between the germline ends. Germline V lookup: CDR1 LGHNA, CDR2 YSLEER. The CDR3 sequence is 16 residues long. The CDR3 reads CASSQGASGGTEKLFF. The CDR3 nucleotides read TGCGCCAGCAGCCAAGGCGCCTCGGGGGGAACCGAAAAACTGTTTTTT.

A few counts support this clone. V gene TRBV5-8 combines with J gene TRBJ2-5; 9 bases are a match to TRBD2. This CDR3 has 14 amino acids. CDR1 is SGHTS and CDR2 is YDEGEE in the germline V gene. V lost 2 bases, J lost 5 bases, and 4 bases stayed unmatched. The CDR3 reads CASSLSGTSETQYF. The CDR3, as DNA: TGTGCCAGCAGCTTATCCGGGACTAGCGAGACCCAGTACTTC.

This clone has more than one count but fewer than ten. The chain joins TRBV2 to TRBJ2-5; 7 positions match TRBD1. CDR1 SNHLY and CDR2 FYNNEI come from the germline V gene. The CDR3 has 15 residues. V was clipped by 1 base and J by 5 bases; unmatched bases: 7. CDR3 protein: CASSEEVDRAETQYF. The CDR3 DNA reads TGTGCCAGCAGTGAAGAAGTCGACAGGGCGGAGACCCAGTACTTC.

The chain carries TRBV10-3 and TRBJ2-5; TRBD2 matches at 8 bases. CDR1 ENHRY and CDR2 SYGVKD come from the germline V gene. Losses at the gene ends were 4 bases for V and 4 bases for J; bases not matched to a gene: 2. The CDR3 sequence is 13 residues long. The CDR3 coding sequence is TGTGCCATCAGTGGCGGGGGGCGAGAGACCCAGTACTTC. Translating it yields CAISGGGRETQYF.

The chain uses TRBV25-1 and TRBJ1-5, with TRBD1 matching 10 bases. V was clipped by 7 bases and J by 2 bases; unmatched bases: 2. Germline CDR1 is MGHDK and CDR2 is SYGVNS. This CDR3 spans 14 amino acids. The CDR3 reads CASKGQGRNQPQHF. CDR3 nucleotide sequence: TGTGCCAGCAAGGGACAGGGGCGCAATCAGCCCCAGCATTTT.

The V gene is TRBV9, the J gene TRBJ2-3; no definite D call. Germline V lookup: CDR1 SGDLS, CDR2 YYNGEE. The CDR3 loop spans 13 amino acids. Trimming stripped 0 bases from V and 4 bases from J, with 6 bases between. The DNA for the CDR3 is TGTGCCAGCAGCGTAGTACTGGCAGATACGCAGTATTTT. It is translated as CASSVVLADTQYF.

This clone was detected only once. This rearrangement joins TRBV10-3 to TRBJ2-3; D call uncertain. This CDR3 has 15 amino acids. Trimming took off 0 bases at V and 4 bases at J, with 11 bases between the two ends. The germline V gene has CDR1 ENHRY and CDR2 SYGVKD. The CDR3 protein is CAISESIVRSDTQYF. The CDR3 region has the DNA TGTGCCATCAGTGAGTCCATAGTGAGGTCAGATACGCAGTATTTT.